In its sample, the clone carrying this T cell receptor beta chain was seen once. Its antigen is currently unknown. Use of 60 Vbeta and 13 Jbeta primers characterized the PCR. Sequenced by immunoSEQ multiplex PCR; TCRdb stores in-frame clones only, minus some. The repertoire includes roughly 240,000 clones, 82% of them detected once, and 4.5% to 6% sits in the top ten. This record comes from a study of cytomegalovirus exposure and HLA in healthy donors. The germline CDR1 and CDR2 sequences are SEHNR and FQNEAQ (reference sequence). Deletions cut 2 bases from V and 11 bases from J, with 15 bases between. The CDR3 sequence is 13 residues long. Overall study findings and caveats: Later analysis placed DRB1 highest and HLA-C lowest in TCR association rates, which differed by HLA locus. Earlier analysis found most TCR beta V segments productive about 87% or about 30% of the time.

The clonotype originates from a woman aged 40 to 50 in good health and CMV-seropositive. Sample: PBMCs. The V gene is TRBV7-9, the J gene TRBJ1-1; unclear D gene. The CDR3 sequence is CASSLSITPGAFF. CDR3 nucleotide sequence: TGTGCCAGCAGCTTATCGATTACGCCGGGTGCTTTCTTT.